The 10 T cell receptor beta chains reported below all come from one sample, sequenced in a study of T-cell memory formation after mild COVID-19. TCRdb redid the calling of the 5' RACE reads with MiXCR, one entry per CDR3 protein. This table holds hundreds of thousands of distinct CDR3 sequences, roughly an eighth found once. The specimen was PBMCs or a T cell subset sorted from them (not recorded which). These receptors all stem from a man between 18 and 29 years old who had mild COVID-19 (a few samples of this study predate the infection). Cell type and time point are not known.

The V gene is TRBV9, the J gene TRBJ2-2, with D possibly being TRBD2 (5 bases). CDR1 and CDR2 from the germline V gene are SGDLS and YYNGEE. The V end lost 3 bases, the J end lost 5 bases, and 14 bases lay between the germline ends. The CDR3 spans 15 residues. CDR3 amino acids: CASSETRRGTGELFF. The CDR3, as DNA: TGTGCCAGCAGCGAGACGCGGCGCGGGACCGGGGAGCTGTTTTTT.

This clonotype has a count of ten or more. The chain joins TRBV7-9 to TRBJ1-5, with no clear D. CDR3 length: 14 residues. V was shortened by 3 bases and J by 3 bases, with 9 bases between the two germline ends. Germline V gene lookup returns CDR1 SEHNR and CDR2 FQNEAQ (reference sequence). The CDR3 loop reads CASSFGGFNQPQHF. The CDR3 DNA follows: TGTGCCAGCAGCTTTGGAGGGTTCAATCAGCCCCAGCATTTT.

CDR3 coding DNA: TGTGCCAGCAGCCAAGAAGGACTAGTAAGGAATGAGCAGTTCTTC. Its protein product is CASSQEGLVRNEQFF. The chain links TRBV4-2 to TRBJ2-1, with TRBD2 identical over 7 bases. CDR1 is LGHNA, CDR2 YNFKEQ, per germline. The V segment lost 0 bases and the J segment 7 bases; nucleotides outside the gene matches: 6. There are 15 residues in the CDR3.

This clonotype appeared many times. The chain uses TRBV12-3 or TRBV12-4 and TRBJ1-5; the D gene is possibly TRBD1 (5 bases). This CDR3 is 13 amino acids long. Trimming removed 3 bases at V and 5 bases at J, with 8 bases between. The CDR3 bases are TGTGCCAGCAGTTTGATGGGGGATCAGCCCCAGCATTTT. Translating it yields CASSLMGDQPQHF.

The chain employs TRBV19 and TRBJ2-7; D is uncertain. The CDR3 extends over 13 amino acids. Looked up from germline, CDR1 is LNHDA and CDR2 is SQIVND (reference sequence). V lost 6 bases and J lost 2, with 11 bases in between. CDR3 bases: TGTGCCAGTAGCCCGACACCTACCTACGAGCAGTACTTC. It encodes CASSPTPTYEQYF.

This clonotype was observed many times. The CDR3 loop reads CASSPTGVKRTGELFF. The CDR3 DNA reads TGTGCCAGCTCACCCACTGGGGTGAAGAGGACCGGGGAGCTGTTTTTT. This chain links TRBV18 with TRBJ2-2; D gene unclear. V lost 3 bases, J lost 5 bases, and 16 bases lay in between. The CDR3 is 16 residues long. Per germline, CDR1 KGHSH and CDR2 LQKENI.

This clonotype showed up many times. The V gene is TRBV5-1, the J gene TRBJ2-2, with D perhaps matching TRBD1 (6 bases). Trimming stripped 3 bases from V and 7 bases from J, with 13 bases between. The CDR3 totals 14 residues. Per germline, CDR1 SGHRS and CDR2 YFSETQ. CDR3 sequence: CASSSGGGGGELFF. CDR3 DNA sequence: TGCGCCAGCAGCTCCGGTGGGGGCGGCGGGGAGCTGTTTTTT.

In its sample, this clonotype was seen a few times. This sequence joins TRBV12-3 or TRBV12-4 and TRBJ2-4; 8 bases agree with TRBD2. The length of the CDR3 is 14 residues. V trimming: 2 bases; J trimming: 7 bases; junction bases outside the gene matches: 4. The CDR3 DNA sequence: TGTGCCAGCAGTTTATCGGGGGGGTGGAACATTCAGTACTTC. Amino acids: CASSLSGGWNIQYF.

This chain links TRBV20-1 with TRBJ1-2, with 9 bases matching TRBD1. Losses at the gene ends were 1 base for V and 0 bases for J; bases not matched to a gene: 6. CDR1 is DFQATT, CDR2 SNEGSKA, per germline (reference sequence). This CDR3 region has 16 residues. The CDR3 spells CSARGTGVSANYGYTF. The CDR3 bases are TGCAGTGCTAGAGGGACAGGGGTCTCCGCTAACTATGGCTACACCTTC.

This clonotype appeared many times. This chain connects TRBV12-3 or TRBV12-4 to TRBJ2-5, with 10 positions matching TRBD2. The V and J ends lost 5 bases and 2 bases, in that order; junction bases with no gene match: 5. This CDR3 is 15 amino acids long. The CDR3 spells CASSPLAGAQETQYF. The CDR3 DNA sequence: TGTGCCAGCAGTCCCCTAGCGGGAGCACAAGAGACCCAGTACTTC.